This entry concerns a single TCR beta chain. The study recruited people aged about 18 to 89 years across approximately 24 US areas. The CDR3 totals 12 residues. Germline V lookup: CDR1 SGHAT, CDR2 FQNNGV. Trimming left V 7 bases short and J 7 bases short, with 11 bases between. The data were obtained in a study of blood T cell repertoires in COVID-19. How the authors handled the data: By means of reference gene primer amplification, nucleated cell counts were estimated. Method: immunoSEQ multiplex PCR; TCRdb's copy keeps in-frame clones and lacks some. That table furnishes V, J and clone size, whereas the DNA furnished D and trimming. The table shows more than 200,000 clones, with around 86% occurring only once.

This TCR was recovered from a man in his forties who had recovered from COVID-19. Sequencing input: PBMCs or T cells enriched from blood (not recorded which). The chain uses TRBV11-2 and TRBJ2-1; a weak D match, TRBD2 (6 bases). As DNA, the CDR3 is TGTGCCAGCACCCGTAGCGGTAATGAGCAGTTCTTC. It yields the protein CASTRSGNEQFF.